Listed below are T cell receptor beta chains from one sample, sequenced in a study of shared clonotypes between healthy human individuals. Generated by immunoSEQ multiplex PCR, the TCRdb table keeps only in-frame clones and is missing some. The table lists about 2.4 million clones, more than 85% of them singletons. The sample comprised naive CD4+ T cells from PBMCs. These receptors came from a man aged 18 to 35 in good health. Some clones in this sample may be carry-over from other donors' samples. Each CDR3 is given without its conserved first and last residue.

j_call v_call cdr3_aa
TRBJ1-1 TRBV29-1 SVGGRVNTEAF
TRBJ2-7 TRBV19 ASTPSWTSVSYEQY
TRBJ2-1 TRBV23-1 ASSPPGTNRGDEQF
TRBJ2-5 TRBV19 ASSIDRDRGETQY
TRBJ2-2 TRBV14 ASSLAGQGPTGELF
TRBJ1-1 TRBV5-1 ASSLDRPRNTEAF
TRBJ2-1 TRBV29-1 SVVRNWGEEQF
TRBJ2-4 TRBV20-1 SAWTVMVQY
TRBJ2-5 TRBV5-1 ASSLELGPQETQY
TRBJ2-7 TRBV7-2 ASSLTASSYEQY
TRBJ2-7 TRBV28 ASSLIQGSGLYEQY
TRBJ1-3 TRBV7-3 ASSSIEGNTIY
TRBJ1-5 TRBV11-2 ASSPTHGDQPQH
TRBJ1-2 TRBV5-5 ASSLSAGEYGYT
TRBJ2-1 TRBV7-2 ASSGPVNEQF
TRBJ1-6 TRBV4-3 ASSQAQGGSYNSPLH
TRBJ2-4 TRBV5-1 ASSQGTGLPQY
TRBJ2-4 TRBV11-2 ASTLSAVAKNIQY
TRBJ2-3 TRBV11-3 ASSPSAKADTQY
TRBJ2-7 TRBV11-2 ASSPVREGQY
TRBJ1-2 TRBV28 ASSPLLGYT
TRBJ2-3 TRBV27 ASSLSRVQDTQY
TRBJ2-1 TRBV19 ASRGLGYNEQF
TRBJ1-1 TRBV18 ASSPRFVRGNTEAF
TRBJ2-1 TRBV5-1 ASSFTKFTNEQF
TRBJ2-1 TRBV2 ASYRDYTSTQF
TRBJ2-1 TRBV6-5 ASSRGQGALGEQF
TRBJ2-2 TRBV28 ASSLRRPNTGELF
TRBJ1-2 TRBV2 ASSEWGTVYGYT